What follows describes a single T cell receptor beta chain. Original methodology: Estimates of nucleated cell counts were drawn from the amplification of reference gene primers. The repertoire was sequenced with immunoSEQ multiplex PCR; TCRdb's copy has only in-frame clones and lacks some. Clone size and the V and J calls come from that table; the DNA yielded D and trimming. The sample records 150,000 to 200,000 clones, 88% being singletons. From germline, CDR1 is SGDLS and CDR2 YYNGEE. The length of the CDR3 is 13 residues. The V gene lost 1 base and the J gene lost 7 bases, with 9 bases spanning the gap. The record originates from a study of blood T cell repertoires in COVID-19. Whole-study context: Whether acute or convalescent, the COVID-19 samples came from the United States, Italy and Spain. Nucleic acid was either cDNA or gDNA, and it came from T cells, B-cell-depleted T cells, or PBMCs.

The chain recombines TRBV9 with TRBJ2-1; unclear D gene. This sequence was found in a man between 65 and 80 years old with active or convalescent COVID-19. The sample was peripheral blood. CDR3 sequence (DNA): TGTGCCAGCAGCGTAATGCCGAGAAATGAGCAGTTCTTC. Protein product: CASSVMPRNEQFF.